This TCR beta chain derives from a study of cytomegalovirus exposure and HLA in healthy donors. Notes on this clone: The target antigen is unknown.

PCR used 60 Vbeta primers and 13 Jbeta primers. This table comes from immunoSEQ multiplex PCR, and its TCRdb copy is limited to in-frame clones, with some not included. The sample lists around 93,000 clones, approximately 68% occurring once. Study-wide findings and caveats: Usually a TCR sequence was rare, but some public TCRs were found in many donors.

J gave up 4 bases and V 10 bases, and 15 bases lay outside the gene matches. The CDR3 is made up of 17 amino acids. Germline CDR1 and CDR2: LNHDA and SQIVND (reference sequence). The clonotype comes from a boy younger than 18 in good health and CMV-seropositive. Sample: PBMCs. The V call is TRBV19, the J call TRBJ2-1; the match to TRBD2 covers 11 bases. CDR3 sequence (DNA): TGTGCCACCCTTAATCGGGGGACTAGCGGCAATTACAATGAGCAGTTCTTC. Protein: CATLNRGTSGNYNEQFF. The complete variable domain, with remaining parts taken from reference TRBV19 and TRBJ2-1, reads DGGITQSPKYLFRKEGQNVTLSCEQNLNHDAMYWYRQDPGQGLRLIYYSQIVNDFQKGDIAEGYSVSREKKESFPLTVTSAQKNPTAFYLCATLNRGTSGNYNEQFFGPGTRLTVL.